The 20 T cell receptor beta chains below were found in one sample sequenced in a study of T-cell memory formation after mild COVID-19. TCRdb analysed the 5' RACE reads with MiXCR anew, one entry per CDR3 protein. The sample has 350,000 to 500,000 distinct CDR3 sequences, 20% to 25% seen once. The sample comprised PBMCs or a T cell subset sorted from them (not recorded which). These receptors came from an adult woman who had mild COVID-19 (a few samples of this study predate the infection). Cell type and time point are not known.

This clonotype was detected once. The CDR3 loop is CASSTYANTGELFF. In nucleotides, the CDR3 is TGTGCCAGCAGTACCTATGCGAACACCGGGGAGCTGTTTTTT. The J gene is TRBJ2-2, the V gene TRBV14; D gene ambiguous. Trimming removed 6 bases at V and 0 bases at J, with 8 bases between. This CDR3 has 14 residues. The germline CDR1 and CDR2 sequences are SGHDN and FVKESK. Full variable domain (missing parts from reference TRBV14 and TRBJ2-2): EAGVTQFPSHSVIEKGQTVTLRCDPISGHDNLYWYRRVMGKEIKFLLHFVKESKQDESGMPNNRFLAERTGGTYSTLKVQPAELEDSGVYFCASSTYANTGELFFGEGSRLTVL.

This chain uses TRBV6-6 with TRBJ2-3; no reliable D call. Looked up from germline, CDR1 is MNHNY and CDR2 is SVGAGI (reference sequence). The CDR3 loop spans 13 amino acids. The V gene lost 6 bases and the J gene lost 0 bases, with 7 bases spanning the gap. CDR3 in DNA: TGTGCCAGCAGAACGATTAGCACAGATACGCAGTATTTT. It codes for CASRTISTDTQYF.

This rearrangement joins TRBV27 to TRBJ2-7; 7 bases are a match to TRBD1. This CDR3 region has 14 residues. J was trimmed by 3 bases and V by 3 bases; bases with no gene match: 5. Germline V gene sequence: CDR1 MNHEY, CDR2 SMNVEV (reference sequence). The CDR3 DNA is TGTGCCAGCAGTTTGCACCGGGACAGCTACGAGCAGTACTTC. Protein product: CASSLHRDSYEQYF.

The genes are TRBV7-2 and TRBJ2-7; 7 bases map to TRBD2. After removal of 1 base from V and 6 bases from J, the junction contained 3 bases not matched to a gene. Germline-derived CDR1 and CDR2 are SGHTA and FQGNSA. The CDR3 loop spans 13 amino acids. The DNA of the CDR3 is TGTGCCAGCAGCTTAGGGACTAGATTCGAGCAGTACTTC. Its protein is CASSLGTRFEQYF.

The gene calls are TRBV30 and TRBJ2-3; tentatively, D is TRBD1 (6 bases). The CDR3 runs to 14 residues. CDR1 and CDR2 (germline): GTSNPN, SVGIG (reference sequence). Deletions cut 7 bases from V and 1 base from J, with 15 bases between. The chain's CDR3 is CASGGAVGTDTQYF. CDR3 coding DNA: TGTGCCTCTGGGGGCGCGGTCGGCACAGATACGCAGTATTTT. Complete variable domain (other parts from reference TRBV30 and TRBJ2-3): SQTIHQWPATLVQPVGSPLSLECTVEGTSNPNLYWYRQAAGRGLQLLFYSVGIGQISSEVPQNLSASRPQDRQFILSSKKLLLSDSGFYLCASGGAVGTDTQYFGPGTRLTVL.

The chain joins TRBV20-1 to TRBJ1-4; D is possibly TRBD1 (5 bases). Germline V lookup: CDR1 DFQATT, CDR2 SNEGSKA (reference sequence). Trimming took 6 bases from V and 5 from J, leaving 10 bases between them. The length of the CDR3 is 12 residues. Here the CDR3 DNA reads TGCAGTGCGAGGCAGGGAAATGAAAAACTGTTTTTT. Protein: CSARQGNEKLFF.

V is TRBV7-9 and J is TRBJ1-4; 8 bases are a match to TRBD1. In germline, CDR1 is SEHNR, CDR2 FQNEAQ (reference sequence). This CDR3 spans 15 amino acids. V lost 3 bases to trimming and J lost 8 bases; unmatched junction nucleotides: 8. The CDR3 DNA reads as TGTGCCAGCAGCTTCAGACAGGGGAGAGGGGAAAAACTGTTTTTT. It is translated as CASSFRQGRGEKLFF. The variable domain in full, with the rest retrieved from reference TRBV7-9 and TRBJ1-4, is DTGVSQNPRHKITKRGQNVTFRCDPISEHNRLYWYRQTLGQGPEFLTYFQNEAQLEKSRLLSDRFSAERPKGSFSTLEIQRTEQGDSAMYLCASSFRQGRGEKLFFGSGTQLSVL.

This clonotype was seen a handful of times. The J gene is TRBJ2-3, the V gene TRBV20-1, with a tentative D call TRBD1 (5 bases). Trimming left V 8 bases short and J 3 bases short, with 21 bases between. CDR1 and CDR2 from the germline V gene are DFQATT and SNEGSKA (reference sequence). This CDR3 is 15 amino acids long. CDR3 in DNA: TGCAGTATGTACTTACATAGGGGAAGTACAGATACGCAGTATTTT. The encoded protein is CSMYLHRGSTDTQYF.

This clonotype was detected only once. This sequence joins TRBV29-1 and TRBJ2-3; D gene unclear. The germline V gene encodes CDR1 SQVTM and CDR2 ANQGSEA. The length of the CDR3 is 11 residues. Deletions cut 1 base from V and 7 bases from J, with 6 bases between. The CDR3, as DNA: TGCAGCGTTGAAGTTGGTAATACGCAGTATTTT. It translates to CSVEVGNTQYF.

The CDR3 sequence: CAWSNTFGLRGGGYTF. CDR3 bases: TGTGCCTGGAGTAATACTTTTGGACTCCGGGGTGGCGGCTACACCTTC. The rearrangement links TRBV30 to TRBJ1-2; D is uncertain. CDR1 is GTSNPN and CDR2 is SVGIG in the germline V gene (reference sequence). CDR3 length: 16 amino acids. Trimming removed 2 bases at V and 8 bases at J, with 24 bases between.

CDR3 amino acids: CASSLEQGADTQYF. CDR3 DNA sequence: TGTGCCAGCAGCTTGGAACAGGGGGCAGATACGCAGTATTTT. The chain joins TRBV5-4 to TRBJ2-3, with 8 nucleotides matching TRBD1. The CDR3 length is 14 residues. With 0 bases clipped from V and 4 bases from J, the junction kept 1 base outside the gene matches. Per the germline V gene, CDR1 is SGHNT and CDR2 is YYREEE (reference sequence).

This chain connects TRBV19 to TRBJ2-7; 13 nucleotides match TRBD2. The CDR3 runs to 15 residues. V lost 9 bases, J lost 5 bases, and 10 bases stayed unmatched. Germline V gene lookup returns CDR1 LNHDA and CDR2 SQIVND (reference sequence). The CDR3 DNA follows: TGTGCCAGCTCGATAGGGACTAGCGGGAAGCACGAGCAGTACTTC. It translates to CASSIGTSGKHEQYF.

This sequence joins TRBV15 and TRBJ2-5; 7 bases match TRBD1. V was clipped by 0 bases and J by 1 base; unmatched bases: 8. The CDR3 runs to 17 residues. From germline, CDR1 is LNHNV and CDR2 YYDKDF (reference sequence). This chain's CDR3 is CATSRDLPTGSQETQYF. In DNA, the CDR3 is TGTGCCACCAGCAGAGACCTACCGACAGGGAGCCAAGAGACCCAGTACTTC.

This clonotype showed up just a few times. V is TRBV20-1 and J is TRBJ1-2; 9 bases line up with TRBD1. Germline values: CDR1 DFQATT, CDR2 SNEGSKA (reference sequence). The CDR3 contains 13 residues. V dropped 2 bases and J dropped 10; count of bases not matched to a gene: 8. CDR3 nucleotide sequence: TGCAGTGCTAGAATGGGACAGGGATCCTTCTACACCTTC. It encodes CSARMGQGSFYTF.

In its sample, this clonotype was seen a few times. The chain uses TRBV12-3 or TRBV12-4 and TRBJ2-3; D not certain. The CDR3 extends over 13 amino acids. With 3 bases removed from V and 1 base from J, the gap between germline ends came to 5 bases. The CDR3 DNA reads as TGTGCCAGCAGTTTTTATCGCACAGATACGCAGTATTTT. It codes for CASSFYRTDTQYF.

V and J are TRBV7-9 and TRBJ2-2; 7 nucleotides agree with TRBD2. This CDR3 region has 14 residues. Germline CDR1 reads SEHNR; CDR2 reads FQNEAQ (reference sequence). The V and J ends lost 6 bases and 3 bases, in that order; junction bases with no gene match: 4. The CDR3 protein is CASRLGGDTGELFF. The CDR3 bases are TGTGCCAGCAGACTGGGAGGGGACACCGGGGAGCTGTTTTTT.

The V gene is TRBV24-1, the J gene TRBJ2-1; possible D gene TRBD2, 5 bases. The CDR3 runs to 14 residues. The ends were cut back, 1 base at V and 6 bases at J, with 9 bases in the middle. The germline V gene has CDR1 KGHDR and CDR2 SFDVKD. The CDR3, as DNA: TGTGCCACCAGTGATTTCCGGGGTCGCAATGAGCAGTTCTTC. Translated, it gives CATSDFRGRNEQFF.

The chain recombines TRBV7-9 with TRBJ2-3; the D is unclear. The CDR3 runs to 14 residues. Trimming took off 4 bases at V and 1 base at J, with 9 bases between the two ends. Germline values: CDR1 SEHNR, CDR2 FQNEAQ (reference sequence). CDR3 in DNA: TGTGCCAGCAGCTCATTGCTCGGCACAGATACGCAGTATTTT. This sequence encodes CASSSLLGTDTQYF. Combining the CDR3 with reference TRBV7-9 and TRBJ2-3 gives the whole variable domain DTGVSQNPRHKITKRGQNVTFRCDPISEHNRLYWYRQTLGQGPEFLTYFQNEAQLEKSRLLSDRFSAERPKGSFSTLEIQRTEQGDSAMYLCASSSLLGTDTQYFGPGTRLTVL.

The chain recombines TRBV20-1 with TRBJ2-1, with D maybe TRBD2 (5 bases). CDR3 size: 12 residues. The V gene lost 5 bases and the J gene lost 8 bases, with 13 bases spanning the gap. Germline-derived CDR1 and CDR2 are DFQATT and SNEGSKA (reference sequence). The CDR3 nucleotides read TGCAGTGCTTCGGGGTTCGGCGATGAGCAGTTCTTC. Protein product: CSASGFGDEQFF.

This clonotype was seen only a few times. The chain joins TRBV5-1 to TRBJ2-2; D remains unclear. This CDR3 is 15 amino acids long. Germline values: CDR1 SGHRS, CDR2 YFSETQ. The V gene lost 7 bases and the J gene lost 1 base, with 14 bases spanning the gap. For the CDR3, the DNA is TGCGCCAGCGGCAAGACTGGATTGAACACCGGGGAGCTGTTTTTT. This gives the protein CASGKTGLNTGELFF.